This TCR beta chain was observed in a study of blood T cell repertoires in COVID-19. Looking at the study overall: The origin of the acute and convalescent COVID-19 samples was the United States, Italy and Spain. In each case, the material was cDNA or gDNA derived from T cells, B-cell-depleted T cells, or PBMCs.

V dropped 4 bases and J dropped 0 bases, with 16 bases sitting between them. Germline V gene data show CDR1 as SGDLS and CDR2 as YYNGEE. The CDR3 extends over 16 amino acids. As handled by the study authors: From reference gene primer amplification, estimates of nucleated cell counts were derived. Here immunoSEQ multiplex PCR was the method, and the copy in TCRdb shows in-frame clones only, minus some. The D gene and trimming were derived from the DNA, and the V and J assignments and clone size from that table. The table has under 75,000 clones, more than 80% seen once; the top ten hold approximately 2.7%.

This receptor was identified in a man aged 45 to 65 with acute or convalescent COVID-19. The chain joins TRBV9 to TRBJ1-1; possibly TRBD1 for D (6 bases). Material for sequencing was peripheral blood. The CDR3 spells CASSPRGGGMNTEAFF. In DNA, the CDR3 is TGTGCCAGCAGCCCGCGGGGGGGCGGAATGAACACTGAAGCTTTCTTT.